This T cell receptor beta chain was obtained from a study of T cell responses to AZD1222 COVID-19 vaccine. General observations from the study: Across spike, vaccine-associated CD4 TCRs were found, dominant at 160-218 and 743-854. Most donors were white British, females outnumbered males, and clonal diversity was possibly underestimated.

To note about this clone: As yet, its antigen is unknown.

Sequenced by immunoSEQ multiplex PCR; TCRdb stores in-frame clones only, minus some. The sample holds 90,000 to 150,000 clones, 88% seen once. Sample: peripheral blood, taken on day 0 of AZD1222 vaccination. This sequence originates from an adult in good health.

The CDR3 protein is CASSQTRGGTEPQHF. Here the CDR3 DNA reads TGTGCCAGCAGCCAAACCAGGGGGGGAACTGAGCCCCAGCATTTT. This chain uses TRBV3-1 (or the pseudogene TRBV3-2) with TRBJ1-5; 7 bases are shared with TRBD1. The germline gives CDR1 LGHDT, CDR2 YNNKEL (reference sequence). The CDR3 contains 15 residues. Unmatched junction bases numbered 9, after V lost 2 bases and J lost 8 bases.